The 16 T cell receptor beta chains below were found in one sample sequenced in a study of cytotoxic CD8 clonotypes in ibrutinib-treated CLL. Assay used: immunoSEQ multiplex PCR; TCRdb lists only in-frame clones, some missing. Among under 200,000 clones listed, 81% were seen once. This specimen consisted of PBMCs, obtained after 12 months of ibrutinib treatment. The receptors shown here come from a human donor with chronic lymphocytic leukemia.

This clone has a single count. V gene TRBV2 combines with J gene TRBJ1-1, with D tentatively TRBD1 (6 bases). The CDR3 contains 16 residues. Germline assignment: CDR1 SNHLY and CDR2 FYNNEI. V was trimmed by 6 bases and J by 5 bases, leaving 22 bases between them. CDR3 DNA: TGTGCCAGCAGATTCGAGAAGGGCCAGGGGCATACTGAAGCTTTCTTT. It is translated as CASRFEKGQGHTEAFF.

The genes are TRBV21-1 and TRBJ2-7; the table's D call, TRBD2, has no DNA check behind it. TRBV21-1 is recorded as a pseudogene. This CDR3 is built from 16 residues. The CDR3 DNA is TGTGCCAGCAGCAAACGGGGGGAAGGGGGGACCTACGAGCAGTACTTC. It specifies CASSKRGEGGTYEQYF.

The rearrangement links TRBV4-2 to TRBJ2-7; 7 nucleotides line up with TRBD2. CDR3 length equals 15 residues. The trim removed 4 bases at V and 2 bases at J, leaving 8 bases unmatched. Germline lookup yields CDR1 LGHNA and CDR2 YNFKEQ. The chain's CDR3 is CASSLRGGGTYEQYF. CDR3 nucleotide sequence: TGTGCCAGCAGCCTACGGGGCGGGGGTACCTACGAGCAGTACTTC.

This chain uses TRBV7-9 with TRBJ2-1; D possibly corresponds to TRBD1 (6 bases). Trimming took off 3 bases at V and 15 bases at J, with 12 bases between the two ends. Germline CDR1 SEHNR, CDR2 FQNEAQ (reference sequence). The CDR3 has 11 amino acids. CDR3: CASSLGAPWFF. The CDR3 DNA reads TGTGCCAGCAGCTTGGGGGCACCGTGGTTCTTC.

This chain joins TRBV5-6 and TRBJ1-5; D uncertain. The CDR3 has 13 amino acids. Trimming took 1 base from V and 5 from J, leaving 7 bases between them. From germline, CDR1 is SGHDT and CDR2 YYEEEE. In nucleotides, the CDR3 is TGTGCCAGCAGCTTGAGCCGCGATCAGCCCCAGCATTTT. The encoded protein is CASSLSRDQPQHF.

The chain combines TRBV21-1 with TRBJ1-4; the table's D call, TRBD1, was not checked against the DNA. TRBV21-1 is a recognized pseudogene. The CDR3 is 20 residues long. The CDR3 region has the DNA TGTGCCAGCAGCAAATTAGGGGGACAGGGGGCCTGGACAACTAATGAAAAACTGTTTTTT. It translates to CASSKLGGQGAWTTNEKLFF.

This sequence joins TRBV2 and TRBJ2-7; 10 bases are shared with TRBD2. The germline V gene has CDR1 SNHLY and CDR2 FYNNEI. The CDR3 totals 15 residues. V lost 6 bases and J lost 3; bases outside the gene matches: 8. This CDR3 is CASRIAGGLGYEQYF. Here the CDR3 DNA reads TGTGCCAGCAGAATAGCGGGGGGATTGGGCTACGAGCAGTACTTC. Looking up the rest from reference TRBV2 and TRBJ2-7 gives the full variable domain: EPEVTQTPSHQVTQMGQEVILRCVPISNHLYFYWYRQILGQKVEFLVSFYNNEISEKSEIFDDQFSVERPDGSNFTLKIRSTKLEDSAMYFCASRIAGGLGYEQYFGPGTRLTVT.

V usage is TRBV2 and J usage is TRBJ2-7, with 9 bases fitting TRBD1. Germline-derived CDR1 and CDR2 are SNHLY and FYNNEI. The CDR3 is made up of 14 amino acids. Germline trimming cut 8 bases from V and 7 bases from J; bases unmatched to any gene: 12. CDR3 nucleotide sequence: TGTGCCAGCTCTCCCCTTGGACAGGGGATTGAGCAGTACTTC. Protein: CASSPLGQGIEQYF.

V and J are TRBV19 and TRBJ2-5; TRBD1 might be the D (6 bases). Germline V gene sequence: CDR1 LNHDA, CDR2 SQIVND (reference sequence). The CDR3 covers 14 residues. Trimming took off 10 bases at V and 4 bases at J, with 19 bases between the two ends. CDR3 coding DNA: TGTGCCACCAACACAGGGAAAAGTCGAGAGACCCAGTACTTC. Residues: CATNTGKSRETQYF.

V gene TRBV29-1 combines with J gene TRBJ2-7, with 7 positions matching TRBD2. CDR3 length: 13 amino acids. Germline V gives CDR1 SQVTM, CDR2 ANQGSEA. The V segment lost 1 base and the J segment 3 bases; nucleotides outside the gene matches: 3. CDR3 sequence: CSVEGGGSYEQYF. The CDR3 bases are TGCAGCGTTGAAGGGGGCGGGAGCTACGAGCAGTACTTC.

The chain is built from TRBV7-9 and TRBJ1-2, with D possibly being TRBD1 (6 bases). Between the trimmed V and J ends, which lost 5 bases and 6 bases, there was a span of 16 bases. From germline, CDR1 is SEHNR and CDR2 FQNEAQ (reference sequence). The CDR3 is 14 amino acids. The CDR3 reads CASSIGGRENGYTF. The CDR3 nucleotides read TGTGCCAGCAGCATTGGGGGGCGCGAGAATGGCTACACCTTC.

The CDR3 spells CAGDSDSPGGTQYF. The CDR3 DNA sequence: TGTGCCGGTGATAGCGATAGCCCCGGGGGGACCCAGTACTTC. This chain joins TRBV30 and TRBJ2-5, with D possibly TRBD2 on 6 matching bases. Looked up from germline, CDR1 is GTSNPN and CDR2 is SVGIG (reference sequence). V lost 8 bases, J lost 7 bases, and 23 bases lay in between. The CDR3 has 14 amino acids.

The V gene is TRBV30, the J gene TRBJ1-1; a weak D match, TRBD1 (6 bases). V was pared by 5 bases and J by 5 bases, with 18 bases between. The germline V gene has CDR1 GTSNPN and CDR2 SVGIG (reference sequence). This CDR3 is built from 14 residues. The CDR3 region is CAWELLRGATEAFF. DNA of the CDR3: TGTGCCTGGGAGCTCCTCCGGGGGGCTACTGAAGCTTTCTTT.

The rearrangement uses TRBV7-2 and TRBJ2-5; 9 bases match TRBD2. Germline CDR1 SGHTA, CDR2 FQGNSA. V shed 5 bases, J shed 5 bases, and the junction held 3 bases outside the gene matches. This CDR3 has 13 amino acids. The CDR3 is CASSVSGSETQYF. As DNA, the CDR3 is TGTGCCAGCAGCGTTAGCGGGAGTGAGACCCAGTACTTC.

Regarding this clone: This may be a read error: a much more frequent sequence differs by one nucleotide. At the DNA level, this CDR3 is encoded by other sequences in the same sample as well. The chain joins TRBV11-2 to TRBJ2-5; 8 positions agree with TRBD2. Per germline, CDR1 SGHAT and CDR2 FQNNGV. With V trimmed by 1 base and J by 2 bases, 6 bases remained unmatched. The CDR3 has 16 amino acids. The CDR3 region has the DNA TGTGCCAGCAGCTTAGGGGCGGGGGGTATTCAAGAGACCCAGTACTTC. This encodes CASSLGAGGIQETQYF. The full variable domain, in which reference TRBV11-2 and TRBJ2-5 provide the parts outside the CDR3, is EAGVAQSPRYKIIEKRQSVAFWCNPISGHATLYWYQQILGQGPKLLIQFQNNGVVDDSQLPKDRFSAERLKGVDSTLKIQPAKLEDSAVYLCASSLGAGGIQETQYFGPGTRLLVL.

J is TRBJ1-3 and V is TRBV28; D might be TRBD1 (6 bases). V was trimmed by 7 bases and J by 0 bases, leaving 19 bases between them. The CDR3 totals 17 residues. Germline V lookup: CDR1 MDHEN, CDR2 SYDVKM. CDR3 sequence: CASTQIGGFFSGNTIYF. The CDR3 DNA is TGTGCCAGCACCCAAATAGGGGGTTTTTTCTCTGGAAACACCATATATTTT.